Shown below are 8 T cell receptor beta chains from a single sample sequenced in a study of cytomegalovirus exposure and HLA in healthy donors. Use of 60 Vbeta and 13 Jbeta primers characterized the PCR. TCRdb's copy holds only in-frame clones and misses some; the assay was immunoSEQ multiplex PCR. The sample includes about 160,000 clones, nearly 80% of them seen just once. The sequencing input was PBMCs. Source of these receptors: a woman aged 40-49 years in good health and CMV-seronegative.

The CDR3: CASSLGRGSTDTQYF. In DNA form, the CDR3 reads TGTGCCAGCAGCTTAGGCAGGGGATCTACAGATACGCAGTATTTT. The chain combines TRBV11-3 with TRBJ2-3, with D possibly being TRBD1 (6 bases). The V end lost 1 base, the J end lost 3 bases, and 11 bases lay between the germline ends. This CDR3 has 15 amino acids. Germline lookup yields CDR1 SGHNT and CDR2 YENEEA. Together with reference TRBV11-3 and TRBJ2-3, the CDR3 gives the full variable domain: EAGVVQSPRYKIIEKKQPVAFWCNPISGHNTLYWYLQNLGQGPELLIRYENEEAVDDSQLPKDRFSAERLKGVDSTLKIQPAELGDSAVYLCASSLGRGSTDTQYFGPGTRLTVL.

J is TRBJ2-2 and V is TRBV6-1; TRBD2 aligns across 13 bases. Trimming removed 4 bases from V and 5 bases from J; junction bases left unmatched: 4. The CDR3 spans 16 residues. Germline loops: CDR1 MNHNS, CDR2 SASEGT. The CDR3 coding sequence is TGTGCCAGCAGTGTCCTGACTAGCGGGGGGACCGGGGAGCTGTTTTTT. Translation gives CASSVLTSGGTGELFF.

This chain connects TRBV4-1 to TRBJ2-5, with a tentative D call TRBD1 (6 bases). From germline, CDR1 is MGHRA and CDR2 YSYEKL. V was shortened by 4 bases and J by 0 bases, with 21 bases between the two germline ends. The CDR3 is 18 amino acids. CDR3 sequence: CASSRHSRGAGDQETQYF. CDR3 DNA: TGCGCCAGCAGCCGACACTCAAGGGGCGCAGGGGACCAAGAGACCCAGTACTTC.

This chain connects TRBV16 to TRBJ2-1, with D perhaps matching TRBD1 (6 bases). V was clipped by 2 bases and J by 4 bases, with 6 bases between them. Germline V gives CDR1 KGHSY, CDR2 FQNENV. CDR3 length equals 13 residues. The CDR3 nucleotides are TGTGCCAGCAGCCAACAGGGGTACAATGAGCAGTTCTTC. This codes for CASSQQGYNEQFF.

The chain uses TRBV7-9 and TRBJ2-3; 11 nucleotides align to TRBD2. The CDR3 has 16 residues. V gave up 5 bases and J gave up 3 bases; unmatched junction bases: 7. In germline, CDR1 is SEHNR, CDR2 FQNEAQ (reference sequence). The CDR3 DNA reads TGTGCCAGCAGCGGGGGGACTAGCGGCCTGACAGATACGCAGTATTTT. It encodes CASSGGTSGLTDTQYF.

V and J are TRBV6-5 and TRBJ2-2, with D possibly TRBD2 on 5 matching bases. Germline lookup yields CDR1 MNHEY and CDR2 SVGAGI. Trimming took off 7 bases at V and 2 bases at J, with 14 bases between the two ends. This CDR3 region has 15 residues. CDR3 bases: TGTGCCAGCACCTGGAGTACGGGAAACACCGGGGAGCTGTTTTTT. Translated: CASTWSTGNTGELFF.

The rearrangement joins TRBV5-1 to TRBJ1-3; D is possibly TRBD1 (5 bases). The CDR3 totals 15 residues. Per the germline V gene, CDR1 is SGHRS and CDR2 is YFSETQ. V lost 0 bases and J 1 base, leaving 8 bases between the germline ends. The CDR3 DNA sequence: TGCGCCAGCAGCTTGGGGGGCAAATCTGGAAACACCATATATTTT. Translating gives CASSLGGKSGNTIYF.

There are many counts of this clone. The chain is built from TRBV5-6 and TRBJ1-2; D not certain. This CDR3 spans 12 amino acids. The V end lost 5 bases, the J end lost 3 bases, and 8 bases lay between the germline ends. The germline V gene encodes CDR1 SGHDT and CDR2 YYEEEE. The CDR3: CASSAEDYGYTF. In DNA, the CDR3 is TGTGCCAGCAGTGCCGAGGACTATGGCTACACCTTC.